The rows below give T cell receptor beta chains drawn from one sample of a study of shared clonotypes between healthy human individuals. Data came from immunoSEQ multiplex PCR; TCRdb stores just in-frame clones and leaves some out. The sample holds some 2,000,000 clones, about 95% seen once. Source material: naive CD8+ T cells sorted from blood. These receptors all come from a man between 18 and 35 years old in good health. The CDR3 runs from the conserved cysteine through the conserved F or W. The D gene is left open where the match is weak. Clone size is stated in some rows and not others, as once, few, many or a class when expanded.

TGCGCCAGCAGCTTGGGGCAGGTGGACTCCTACGAGCAGTACTTC | CASSLGQVDSYEQYF | TRBJ2-7 | TRBV5-1 | - | -
TGTGCCAGCAGTTTACCCGGTGGGGGCACTGAAGCTTTCTTT | CASSLPGGGTEAFF | TRBJ1-1 | TRBV28 | - | -
TGCGCCAGCAGCCAAGATAGCGCAGGGGGCAAAGGCTACACCTTC | CASSQDSAGGKGYTF | TRBJ1-2 | TRBV4-3 | - | TRBD1
TGTGCCAGCTCACCGTCGGGGGCGAATCCCTACGAGCAGTACTTC | CASSPSGANPYEQYF | TRBJ2-7 | TRBV18 | - | -
TGTGCCAGCAGCTTTCGAGAGACCCAGTACTTC | CASSFRETQYF | TRBJ2-5 | TRBV5-6 | - | -
TGTGCCAGCAGTCTAACAGGGGACTATGGCTACACCTTC | CASSLTGDYGYTF | TRBJ1-2 | TRBV6-5 | - | TRBD1
TGTGCCAGTAGTAACAGGGACAGGGATCATGAGCAGTTCTTC | CASSNRDRDHEQFF | TRBJ2-1 | TRBV19 | - | TRBD1
TGTGCCAGCAGTTACGACGCACAGGTCAAAAACATTCAGTACTTC | CASSYDAQVKNIQYF | TRBJ2-4 | TRBV6-6 | - | -
TGTGCCAGCAGCTTACGCGGGTGGACCTACGAGCAGTACTTC | CASSLRGWTYEQYF | TRBJ2-7 | TRBV7-2 | - | -
TGTGCCAGCAGCGGACGAGGGGCCCCTGAAGCTTTCTTT | CASSGRGAPEAFF | TRBJ1-1 | TRBV9 | - | -
TGTGCCAGCAGCCAATCTGCGGACAGCTACAATGAGCAGTTCTTC | CASSQSADSYNEQFF | TRBJ2-1 | TRBV16 | - | -
TGTGCCAGCACCTTGACTAGCTCGACAGGGGAGCTGTTTTTT | CASTLTSSTGELFF | TRBJ2-2 | TRBV13 | - | TRBD2
TGCGCCAGCAGCCCGCTAGACGGGACAGACGACTACGAGCAGTACTTC | CASSPLDGTDDYEQYF | TRBJ2-7 | TRBV5-1 | - | TRBD1
TGCGCCAGCAGCTTGATGACAGACAACTTAGCCTACGAGCAGTACTTC | CASSLMTDNLAYEQYF | TRBJ2-7 | TRBV5-1 | - | -
TGTGCCATCAGTGCCGGCAGGACAGGTGAAGATACGCAGTATTTT | CAISAGRTGEDTQYF | TRBJ2-3 | TRBV10-3 | - | TRBD1
TGTGCCAGCACTGACAGGGGGACCTACGAGCAGTACTTC | CASTDRGTYEQYF | TRBJ2-7 | TRBV6-6 | - | TRBD1
TGTGCCAGCAGTGGACTAGCAACACAAGAGACCCAGTACTTC | CASSGLATQETQYF | TRBJ2-5 | TRBV9 | once | TRBD2
TGTGCCGGAGAAGCGAGGACAGGGGGCTACGAGCAGTACTTC | CAGEARTGGYEQYF | TRBJ2-7 | TRBV2 | - | TRBD1
TGCGCCAGCAGTGAGGGTGCTGGTACGCAGTATTTT | CASSEGAGTQYF | TRBJ2-3 | TRBV10-1 | - | -
TGTGCCAGCAGTTACGACCAGGGGGAATCACCCCTCCACTTT | CASSYDQGESPLHF | TRBJ1-6 | TRBV6-5 | - | TRBD1
TGTGCCAGCTCCCAGGGACTAGCGGCGTCCCAAGAGACCCAGTACTTC | CASSQGLAASQETQYF | TRBJ2-5 | TRBV2 | - | TRBD2
TGTGCCAGCAGCCCCTTAGGGACAGGGGGCTTCGAGCAGTACTTC | CASSPLGTGGFEQYF | TRBJ2-7 | TRBV13 | - | TRBD1
TGCAGCGTTGAGGGGACTCCTAATGGCTACACCTTC | CSVEGTPNGYTF | TRBJ1-2 | TRBV29-1 | - | -
TGCGCCAGCAGCTTGGCGTGGGAGGGCGTCTCCTATAATTCACCCCTCCACTTT | CASSLAWEGVSYNSPLHF | TRBJ1-6 | TRBV5-1 | - | -
TGCGCCAGCAGCCAGGAGGGGGCTTTAGAGACCCAGTACTTC | CASSQEGALETQYF | TRBJ2-5 | TRBV4-1 | - | -
TGTGCCAGCAAAGCCCCTTCTAGCGGGAGCTCCTACAATGAGCAGTTCTTC | CASKAPSSGSSYNEQFF | TRBJ2-1 | TRBV7-9 | - | TRBD2
TGTGCCAGCAGGCACTGGGGCACAGATACGCAGTATTTT | CASRHWGTDTQYF | TRBJ2-3 | TRBV5-6 | - | -
TGTGCCAGCAGCCAAGATCTGGGGGTCATGAACACTGAAGCTTTCTTT | CASSQDLGVMNTEAFF | TRBJ1-1 | TRBV14 | - | -
TGTGCCAGCGGGAACTCCTACGAGCAGTACTTC | CASGNSYEQYF | TRBJ2-7 | TRBV6-4 | - | -
TGTGCCAGCAGCCCCCCGTTTACAGCGGGACACACAGATACGCAGTATTTT | CASSPPFTAGHTDTQYF | TRBJ2-3 | TRBV7-6 | - | -
TGTGCCAGCAGCCTGGGGACAGGCTACGAGCAGTACTTC | CASSLGTGYEQYF | TRBJ2-7 | TRBV7-9 | - | TRBD1
TGCGCCAGCAGCCCCACGGGACACCTCTACGAGCAGTACTTC | CASSPTGHLYEQYF | TRBJ2-7 | TRBV4-1 | - | -
TGTGCCAGCAGTTCCTTTCCCATTACGCTCTACGAGCAGTACTTC | CASSSFPITLYEQYF | TRBJ2-7 | TRBV27 | - | -
TGTGCCAGCAGCTTAGAAAAGGTCAATGAGCAGTTCTTC | CASSLEKVNEQFF | TRBJ2-1 | TRBV11-2 | - | -
TGTGCCAGCAGCTTCGGTGCGTCAAGCACAGATACGCAGTATTTT | CASSFGASSTDTQYF | TRBJ2-3 | TRBV7-2 | - | -
TGTGCCAGCAGTCCGGCCTCCCGGACCGAGCAGTTCTTC | CASSPASRTEQFF | TRBJ2-1 | TRBV6-5 | - | -
TGTGCCAGCAGTATTTCGTCGGGACAGGGGGCGAACATTCAGTACTTC | CASSISSGQGANIQYF | TRBJ2-4 | TRBV27 | - | TRBD1
TGTGCCAGCAGTTGGAGGATGGCAGATACGCAGTATTTT | CASSWRMADTQYF | TRBJ2-3 | TRBV28 | - | -
TGCAGCGTTGAGGGCAGTAAAGAGACCCAGTACTTC | CSVEGSKETQYF | TRBJ2-5 | TRBV29-1 | - | -